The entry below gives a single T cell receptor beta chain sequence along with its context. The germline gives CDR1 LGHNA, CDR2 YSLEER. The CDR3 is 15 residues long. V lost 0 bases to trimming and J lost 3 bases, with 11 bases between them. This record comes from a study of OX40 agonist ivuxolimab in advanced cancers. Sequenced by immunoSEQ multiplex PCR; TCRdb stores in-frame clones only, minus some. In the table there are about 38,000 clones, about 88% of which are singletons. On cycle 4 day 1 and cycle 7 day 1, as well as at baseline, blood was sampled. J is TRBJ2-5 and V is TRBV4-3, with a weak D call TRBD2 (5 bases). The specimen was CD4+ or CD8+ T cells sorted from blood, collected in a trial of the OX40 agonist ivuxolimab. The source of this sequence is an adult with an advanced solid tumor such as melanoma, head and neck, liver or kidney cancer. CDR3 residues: CASSQDGTREETQYF. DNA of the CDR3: TGCGCCAGCAGCCAAGACGGTACGAGGGAAGAGACCCAGTACTTC.